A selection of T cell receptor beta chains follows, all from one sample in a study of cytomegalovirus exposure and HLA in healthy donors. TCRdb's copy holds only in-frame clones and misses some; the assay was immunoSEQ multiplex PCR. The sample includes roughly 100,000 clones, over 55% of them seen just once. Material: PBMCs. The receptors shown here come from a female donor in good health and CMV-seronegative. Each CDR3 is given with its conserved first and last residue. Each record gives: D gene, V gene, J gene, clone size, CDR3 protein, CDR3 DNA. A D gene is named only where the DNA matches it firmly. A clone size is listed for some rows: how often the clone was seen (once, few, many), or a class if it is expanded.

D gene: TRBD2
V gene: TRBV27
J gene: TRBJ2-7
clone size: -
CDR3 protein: CASWTLAGGTTGEQYF
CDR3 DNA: TGTGCCAGCTGGACTTTAGCGGGAGGGACCACGGGCGAGCAGTACTTC

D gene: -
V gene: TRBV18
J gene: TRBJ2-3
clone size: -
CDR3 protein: CASSPSGYTDTQYF
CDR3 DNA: TGTGCCAGCTCACCGAGTGGTTACACAGATACGCAGTATTTT

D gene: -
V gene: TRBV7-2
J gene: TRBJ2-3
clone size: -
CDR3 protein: CASSLDGSLDTQYF
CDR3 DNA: TGTGCCAGCAGCTTAGACGGTAGTCTTGATACGCAGTATTTT

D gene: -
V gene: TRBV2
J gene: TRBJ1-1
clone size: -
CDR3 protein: CASAGGGYTEAFF
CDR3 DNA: TGTGCCAGCGCCGGTGGGGGGTACACTGAAGCTTTCTTT

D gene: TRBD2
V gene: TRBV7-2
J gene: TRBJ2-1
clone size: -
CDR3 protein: CASSLGTSGNEQFF
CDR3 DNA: TGTGCCAGCAGCTTGGGGACTAGCGGCAATGAGCAGTTCTTC

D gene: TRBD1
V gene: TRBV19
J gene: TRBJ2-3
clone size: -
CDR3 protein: CASRQTGGADTQYF
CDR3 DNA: TGTGCCAGTAGACAGACAGGGGGCGCAGATACGCAGTATTTT

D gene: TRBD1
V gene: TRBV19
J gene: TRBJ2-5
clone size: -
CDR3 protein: CASSVGTGGFVQETQYF
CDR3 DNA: TGTGCCAGTAGTGTCGGGACAGGGGGCTTCGTCCAAGAGACCCAGTACTTC

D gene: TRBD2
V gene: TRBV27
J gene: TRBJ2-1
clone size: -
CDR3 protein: CASTKTGLLAGAHNEQFF
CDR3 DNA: TGTGCCAGCACTAAGACAGGGCTGCTAGCGGGAGCCCACAATGAGCAGTTCTTC

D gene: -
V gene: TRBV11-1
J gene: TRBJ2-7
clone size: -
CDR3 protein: CASSFDTFYEQYF
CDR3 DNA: TGTGCCAGCAGCTTTGACACTTTCTACGAGCAGTACTTC

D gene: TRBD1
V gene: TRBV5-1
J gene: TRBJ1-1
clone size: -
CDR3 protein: CASKPPDRQAEAFF
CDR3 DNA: TGCGCCAGCAAACCCCCGGACAGGCAGGCTGAAGCTTTCTTT

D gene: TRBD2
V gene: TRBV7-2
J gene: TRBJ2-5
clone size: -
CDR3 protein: CASSLEVAGGETQYF
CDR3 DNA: TGTGCCAGCAGCTTAGAGGTAGCGGGGGGTGAGACCCAGTACTTC

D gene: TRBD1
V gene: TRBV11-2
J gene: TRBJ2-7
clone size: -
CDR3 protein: CASSVLKGAWEQYF
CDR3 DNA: TGTGCCAGCAGCGTGTTGAAGGGGGCGTGGGAGCAGTACTTC

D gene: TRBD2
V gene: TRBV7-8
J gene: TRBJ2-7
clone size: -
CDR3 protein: CASIQRGGGYEQYF
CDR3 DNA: TGTGCCAGCATCCAACGGGGGGGAGGCTACGAGCAGTACTTC

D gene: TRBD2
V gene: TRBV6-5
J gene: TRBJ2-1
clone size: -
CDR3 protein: CASRQLLAGDEQFF
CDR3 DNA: TGTGCCAGCAGGCAGCTCTTAGCGGGAGATGAGCAGTTCTTC

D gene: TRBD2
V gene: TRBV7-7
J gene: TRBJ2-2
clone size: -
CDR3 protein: CASSAFAGVGTGELFF
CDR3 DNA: TGTGCTAGCAGCGCATTCGCGGGAGTGGGAACCGGGGAGCTGTTTTTT

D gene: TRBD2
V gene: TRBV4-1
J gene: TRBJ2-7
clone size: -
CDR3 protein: CASSPSGGYEQYF
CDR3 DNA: TGCGCCAGCAGCCCCAGCGGGGGCTACGAGCAGTACTTC

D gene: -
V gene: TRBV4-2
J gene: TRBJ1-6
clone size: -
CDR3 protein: CASSQDLRGSSNSPLHF
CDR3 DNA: TGTGCCAGCAGCCAAGATTTACGGGGGTCCTCGAATTCACCCCTCCACTTT

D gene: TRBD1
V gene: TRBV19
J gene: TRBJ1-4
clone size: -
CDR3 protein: CASSIQGTGNEKLFF
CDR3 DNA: TGTGCCAGTAGTATACAAGGGACAGGGAATGAAAAACTGTTTTTT

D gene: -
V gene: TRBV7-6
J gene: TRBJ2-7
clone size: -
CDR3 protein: CASSAHSYEQYF
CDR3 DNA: TGTGCCAGCAGCGCGCATTCCTACGAGCAGTACTTC

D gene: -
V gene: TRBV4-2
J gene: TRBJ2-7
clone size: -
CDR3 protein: CASSQEESSYEQYF
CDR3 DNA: TGTGCCAGCAGCCAAGAAGAGAGTTCCTACGAGCAGTACTTC

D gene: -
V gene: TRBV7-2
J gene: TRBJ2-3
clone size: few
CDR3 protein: CASRADVSDTDTQYF
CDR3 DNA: TGTGCCAGCAGGGCCGATGTCTCTGACACAGATACGCAGTATTTT

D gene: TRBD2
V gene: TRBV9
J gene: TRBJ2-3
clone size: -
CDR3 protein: CASSVPLAGGEDTQYF
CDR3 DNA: TGTGCCAGCAGCGTCCCACTCGCGGGGGGAGAAGATACGCAGTATTTT

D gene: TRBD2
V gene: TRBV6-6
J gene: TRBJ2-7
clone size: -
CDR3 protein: CASRDSYRDYAYEQYF
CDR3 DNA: TGTGCCAGCAGGGACTCTTACCGGGACTACGCCTACGAGCAGTACTTC